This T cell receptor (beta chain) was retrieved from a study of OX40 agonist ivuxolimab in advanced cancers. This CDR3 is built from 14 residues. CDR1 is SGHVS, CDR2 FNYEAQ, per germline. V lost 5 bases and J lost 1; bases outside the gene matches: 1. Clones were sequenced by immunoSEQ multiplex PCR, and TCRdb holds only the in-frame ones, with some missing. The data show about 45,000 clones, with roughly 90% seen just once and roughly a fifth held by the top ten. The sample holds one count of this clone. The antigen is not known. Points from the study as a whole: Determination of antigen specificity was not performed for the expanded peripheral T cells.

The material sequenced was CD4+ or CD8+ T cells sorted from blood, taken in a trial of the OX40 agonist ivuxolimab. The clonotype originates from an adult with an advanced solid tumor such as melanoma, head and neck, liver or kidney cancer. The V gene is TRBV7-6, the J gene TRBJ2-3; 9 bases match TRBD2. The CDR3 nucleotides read TGTGCCAGCAGCCGGACTAGCGGCACAGATACGCAGTATTTT. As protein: CASSRTSGTDTQYF.